The 5 T cell receptor beta chains listed next were all sequenced from one sample in a study of blood T cells in healthy people across ages. Combining a sample-barcoded 5' primer with a J-beta primer mix, a second PCR ran for 7 to 11 cycles. In TCRdb, the 5' RACE reads were re-called with MiXCR into one record per CDR3 protein. The table lists fewer than 1,000,000 distinct CDR3 sequences, more than 35% of them singletons, with around 18% in the top ten. The specimen sequenced was blood. These receptor sequences come from a man older than 75 in good health.

Note on this clonotype: The junction does not match germline at one end; this may be a read error. The chain recombines TRBV20-1 with TRBJ1-1; possibly TRBD1 for D (6 bases). The CDR3 consists of 14 residues. Germline V CDR1 and CDR2: DFQATT, SNEGSKA (reference sequence). For the CDR3, the DNA is TGCGGTGCTAGAGATCCGGTCGGGGGACAAGAAGCTTTCTTT. Translation gives CGARDPVGGQEAFF.

The V gene is TRBV5-1, the J gene TRBJ2-5, with D uncertain. CDR3 size: 14 residues. V was shortened by 4 bases and J by 2 bases, with 12 bases between the two germline ends. From germline, CDR1 is SGHRS and CDR2 YFSETQ. The chain's CDR3 is CASSPDAGQETQYF. CDR3 in DNA: TGCGCCAGCAGCCCGGACGCCGGTCAAGAGACCCAGTACTTC.

The V call is TRBV5-1, the J call TRBJ2-1; 7 nucleotides align to TRBD2. J lost 9 bases, V lost 4 bases, and 10 bases had no gene match. Germline CDR1 is SGHRS and CDR2 is YFSETQ. This CDR3 spans 14 amino acids. The CDR3 spells CASSPRTSSGEQFF. The DNA of the CDR3 is TGCGCCAGCAGCCCAAGGACTAGTTCCGGTGAGCAGTTCTTC.

The table lists this clonotype with many counts. The chain carries TRBV29-1 and TRBJ2-1, with 7 bases aligning to TRBD1. The V segment lost 6 bases and the J segment 7 bases; nucleotides outside the gene matches: 6. The CDR3 is 12 amino acids. The V gene's germline CDR1 is SQVTM and CDR2 ANQGSEA. This CDR3 reads CSVQQGRNEQFF. CDR3 sequence (DNA): TGCAGCGTCCAACAGGGGCGGAATGAGCAGTTCTTC.

This clonotype was observed a handful of times. The CDR3, as DNA: TGTGCCAGCAGTTTTACGAATAGCAGAGCGTTCTTC. Amino acid sequence: CASSFTNSRAFF. The chain links TRBV12-3 or TRBV12-4 to TRBJ2-1; D remains unclear. Deletions cut 3 bases from V and 15 bases from J, with 15 bases between. The CDR3 has 12 residues.